A selection of T cell receptor beta chains follows, all from one sample in a study of blood T cell repertoires in COVID-19. Some clones are missing from TCRdb's copy, which holds only in-frame ones; the method was immunoSEQ multiplex PCR. The sample carries approximately 380,000 clones, more than 75% recorded once. The sample consisted of PBMCs or T cells enriched from blood (not recorded which). These receptors originate from a woman between 18 and 30 years old who had recovered from COVID-19. CDR3s include the opening cysteine and the closing phenylalanine or tryptophan. A D gene is named only where the DNA matches it firmly. A row's size may be missing; if present it is once, few, many or a size class.

d_call | clone_size | j_call | v_call | cdr3_aa | cdr3_nt
NA | NA | TRBJ2-3 | TRBV5-6 | CASSLLSGSTDTQYF | TGTGCCAGCAGCTTGCTGTCAGGGAGCACAGATACGCAGTATTTT
TRBD1 | NA | TRBJ1-1 | TRBV28 | CASSIPNRGPNTEAFF | TGTGCCAGCAGTATCCCCAACAGGGGCCCTAACACTGAAGCTTTCTTT
NA | NA | TRBJ1-2 | TRBV7-2 | CASSLGTDIWYGYTF | TGTGCCAGCAGCTTAGGGACGGACATCTGGTATGGCTACACCTTC
TRBD1 | NA | TRBJ1-5 | TRBV19 | CASSGMGQMNSNQPQHF | TGTGCCAGTAGCGGAATGGGACAGATGAATAGCAATCAGCCCCAGCATTTT
TRBD1 | NA | TRBJ1-3 | TRBV15 | CATSSSGTGVFGNTIYF | TGTGCCACCAGCAGTTCCGGGACAGGGGTGTTTGGAAACACCATATATTTT
NA | NA | TRBJ2-2 | TRBV7-6 | CASSSPGPGELFF | TGTGCCAGCAGCTCCCCAGGTCCCGGGGAGCTGTTTTTT
NA | NA | TRBJ1-2 | TRBV5-1 | CASRQGDGYTF | TGCGCCAGCAGACAGGGCGATGGCTACACCTTC
TRBD1 | NA | TRBJ1-3 | TRBV5-1 | CASSLEGGGNTIYF | TGCGCCAGCAGCTTGGAAGGGGGCGGAAACACCATATATTTT
NA | few | TRBJ2-5 | TRBV27 | CASSRGGAVQETQYF | TGTGCCAGCAGTAGGGGGGGGGCGGTTCAAGAGACCCAGTACTTC
NA | NA | TRBJ1-2 | TRBV12-3/TRBV12-4 | CASTPTSGSGYTF | TGTGCCAGCACCCCGACATCCGGTAGTGGCTACACCTTC
TRBD1 | NA | TRBJ1-2 | TRBV19 | CASSVLTGTGDYGYTF | TGTGCCAGTAGTGTCTTGACCGGGACAGGGGACTATGGCTACACCTTC
NA | NA | TRBJ2-5 | TRBV4-3 | CASSRNQGGQETQYF | TGCGCCAGCAGCCGGAATCAGGGTGGGCAAGAGACCCAGTACTTC
TRBD1 | NA | TRBJ1-1 | TRBV10-3 | CAIRQGDTEAFF | TGTGCCATCAGACAGGGGGACACTGAAGCTTTCTTT
NA | NA | TRBJ1-6 | TRBV7-6 | CASSLAQGSPLHF | TGTGCCAGCAGCTTAGCGCAGGGTTCACCCCTCCACTTT
NA | NA | TRBJ1-6 | TRBV2 | CASTGIGSPLHF | TGTGCCAGCACCGGGATCGGCTCACCCCTCCACTTT
TRBD2 | NA | TRBJ2-1 | TRBV27 | CASSRLSGGSYNEQFF | TGTGCCAGCAGTCGTCTTAGCGGGGGCTCCTACAATGAGCAGTTCTTC
NA | NA | TRBJ2-7 | TRBV5-8 | CASSLSGTSYEQYF | TGTGCCAGCAGCTTGTCAGGAACTTCTTACGAGCAGTACTTC
TRBD1 | NA | TRBJ1-5 | TRBV11-1 | CASSPGGSNQPQHF | TGTGCCAGCAGCCCAGGGGGGAGCAATCAGCCCCAGCATTTT
NA | NA | TRBJ2-7 | TRBV4-1 | CASSHSYGTDSYEQYF | TGCGCCAGCAGCCATAGTTACGGGACTGACAGTTACGAGCAGTACTTC
TRBD2 | NA | TRBJ2-3 | TRBV5-1 | CASRTSGVLDTQYF | TGCGCCAGCAGGACTAGCGGGGTTTTAGATACGCAGTATTTT
TRBD1 | NA | TRBJ1-2 | TRBV12-3/TRBV12-4 | CASTIRQGDGYTF | TGTGCCAGCACTATACGACAGGGTGACGGCTACACCTTC
NA | NA | TRBJ2-5 | TRBV19 | CASSNLGGLETQYF | TGTGCCAGTAGTAACTTGGGGGGGCTAGAGACCCAGTACTTC
NA | NA | TRBJ1-6 | TRBV19 | CASTGERNSPLHF | TGTGCCAGTACAGGGGAACGTAATTCACCCCTCCACTTT
TRBD1 | once | TRBJ1-1 | TRBV6-5 | CASSLTGDSTEAFF | TGTGCCAGCAGTCTGACAGGGGATTCCACTGAAGCTTTCTTT
NA | NA | TRBJ1-6 | TRBV4-1 | CASSPAPGNSPLHF | TGCGCCAGCAGCCCCGCCCCAGGGAATTCACCCCTCCACTTT
TRBD2 | NA | TRBJ2-3 | TRBV7-3 | CASSLSGGTDTQYF | TGTGCCAGCAGCTTAAGCGGGGGTACAGATACGCAGTATTTT
NA | NA | TRBJ1-1 | TRBV3-1/TRBV3-2 | CASSPAGLNTEAFF | TGTGCCAGTTCTCCGGCAGGCCTGAACACTGAAGCTTTCTTT
NA | once | TRBJ1-2 | TRBV4-1 | CASSLQTTANYGYTF | TGCGCCAGCAGCCTTCAGACGACAGCTAACTATGGCTACACCTTC
NA | NA | TRBJ1-5 | TRBV3-1/TRBV3-2 | CASSQERGNQPQHF | TGTGCCAGCAGCCAAGAGCGGGGAAATCAGCCCCAGCATTTT
TRBD2 | once | TRBJ2-5 | TRBV6-4 | CASSDSTSGLETQYF | TGTGCCAGCAGTGACTCGACTAGCGGATTAGAGACCCAGTACTTC
NA | NA | TRBJ2-7 | TRBV28 | CASSRDSGIYEQYF | TGTGCCAGCAGCCGGGATAGCGGAATATACGAGCAGTACTTC
TRBD1 | NA | TRBJ1-6 | TRBV28 | CASSFRGQGALTSPLHF | TGTGCCAGCAGTTTCCGCGGACAGGGGGCGCTTACTTCACCCCTCCACTTT
NA | NA | TRBJ2-7 | TRBV21-1 | CASSKVSDTSYEQYF | TGTGCCAGCAGCAAAGTGTCGGACACTTCCTACGAGCAGTACTTC
NA | NA | TRBJ1-5 | TRBV4-1 | CASREDSNQPQHF | TGCGCCAGCAGAGAGGATTCCAATCAGCCCCAGCATTTT